This TCR beta chain was retrieved from a study of cytomegalovirus exposure and HLA in healthy donors. Study findings and constraints: Altogether, 150 to 200 TCR beta chains were recorded as cytomegalovirus-associated. In vitro data verified a few CMV-associated chains as specific for CMV antigens.

Germline CDR1 reads MNHEY; CDR2 reads SVGAGI. The V end was cut by 6 bases, the J end by 7 bases, with 19 bases between. CDR3 length equals 14 residues. Repertoires were generated with immunoSEQ multiplex PCR, while TCRdb's copy carries only in-frame clones and drops some. The repertoire consists of roughly 330,000 clones, with around 90% occurring once and the leading ten covering 0.95% to 1.5%. Regarding this clone: Its target is unknown.

Sequenced material: PBMCs. The clonotype originates from a woman in her 30s in good health and CMV-seropositive. This chain joins TRBV6-5 and TRBJ2-7, with D tentatively TRBD1 (6 bases). CDR3 loop: CASSRPTGIREQYF. CDR3 nucleotides: TGTGCCAGCAGCCGACCCACAGGGATTCGAGAGCAGTACTTC.